These 4 T cell receptor beta chains share one sample of origin, sequenced in a study of cytomegalovirus exposure and HLA in healthy donors. Both 60 Vbeta primers and 13 Jbeta primers went into the PCR. Sequencing used immunoSEQ multiplex PCR; TCRdb keeps in-frame clones, though not all of them. The sample shows about 190,000 clones, around 88% of them seen only once. The sample taken for sequencing was PBMCs. The receptors were gathered from a man aged 35 to 55 in good health and CMV-seropositive.

This chain joins TRBV19 and TRBJ2-1; the match to TRBD1 covers 7 bases. This CDR3 has 14 amino acids. Germline V gene sequence: CDR1 LNHDA, CDR2 SQIVND (reference sequence). With V trimmed by 8 bases and J by 7 bases, 11 bases remained unmatched. The CDR3 nucleotides are TGTGCCAGTCGAACTCCGGGACAGAGGAATGAGCAGTTCTTC. This gives the protein CASRTPGQRNEQFF.

The chain employs TRBV11-1 and TRBJ2-5; D may be TRBD1 (5 bases). CDR3 length: 17 amino acids. Germline V gene sequence: CDR1 SGHAT, CDR2 FQDESV (reference sequence). V was cut by 5 bases and J by 5 bases, with 24 bases left in between. The CDR3 region is CASSPYLIGAVRETQYF. The CDR3 DNA is TGTGCCAGCAGCCCCTACTTGATAGGGGCGGTACGGGAGACCCAGTACTTC.

The V and J genes are TRBV13 and TRBJ2-5, with D perhaps TRBD1 (6 bases). Gene TRBJ2-7 matches the end of the DNA better, so the J call may be wrong. The germline V gene encodes CDR1 PRHDT and CDR2 FYEKMQ (reference sequence). The CDR3 has 13 residues. The CDR3 sequence: CASSPSGAYEQYF. The DNA for the CDR3 is TGTGCCAGCAGCCCCTCAGGGGCCTACGAGCAGTACTTC.

V and J are TRBV7-2 and TRBJ2-1, with TRBD2 matching 14 bases. After removal of 4 bases from V and 6 bases from J, the junction contained 2 bases not matched to a gene. The length of the CDR3 is 15 residues. Germline V gene data show CDR1 as SGHTA and CDR2 as FQGNSA. The CDR3 DNA reads TGTGCCAGCAGCTACGGACTAGCGGGAGGCAATGAGCAGTTCTTC. It encodes CASSYGLAGGNEQFF.